What follows are 21 T cell receptor beta chains derived from one specimen sequenced in a study of blood T cell repertoires in COVID-19. Clones were read by immunoSEQ multiplex PCR, and TCRdb kept only the in-frame ones, dropping some. Here the sample spans 45,000 to 70,000 clones, 81% being singletons. Source material: peripheral blood. Source of these receptors: a woman older than 75 with active or convalescent COVID-19.

The DNA of the CDR3 is TGTGCCACCACCCGGGACAGCCTAACAACTAATGAAAAACTGTTTTTT. Residues: CATTRDSLTTNEKLFF. J is TRBJ1-4 and V is TRBV2; 7 positions match TRBD1. Germline V gives CDR1 SNHLY, CDR2 FYNNEI. CDR3 size: 16 residues. Trimming removed 10 bases from V and 0 bases from J; junction bases left unmatched: 11.

The chain is built from TRBV11-2 and TRBJ2-7; TRBD2 agrees at 14 bases. The CDR3 consists of 16 residues. Trimming at V came to 5 bases and at J to 4 bases, leaving 7 bases not matched to a gene. Germline V CDR1 and CDR2: SGHAT, FQNNGV. The CDR3: CASSVGLAGGLYEQYF. CDR3 coding DNA: TGTGCCAGCAGCGTAGGACTAGCGGGGGGATTGTACGAGCAGTACTTC.

The chain carries TRBV4-2 and TRBJ1-6; D is perhaps TRBD1 (5 bases). The CDR3 loop spans 14 amino acids. CDR1 and CDR2 from the germline V gene are LGHNA and YNFKEQ. With 5 bases removed from V and 7 bases from J, the gap between germline ends came to 12 bases. CDR3 region: CASSGQGGNSPLHF. In nucleotides, the CDR3 is TGTGCCAGCAGCGGGCAGGGCGGAAATTCACCCCTCCACTTT.

The J gene is TRBJ1-2, the V gene TRBV7-2; 8 bases fit TRBD1. Per germline, CDR1 SGHTA and CDR2 FQGNSA. The CDR3 has 14 residues. Unmatched junction bases numbered 5, after V lost 1 base and J lost 7 bases. This chain's CDR3 is CASSLGDRTGGYTF. CDR3 nucleotides: TGTGCCAGCAGCTTAGGGGACAGGACAGGTGGCTACACCTTC.

In its sample, this clone was seen once. The J gene is TRBJ1-2, the V gene TRBV7-2; perhaps TRBD1 as D (6 bases). The CDR3 consists of 15 residues. CDR1 and CDR2 from the germline V gene are SGHTA and FQGNSA. The V gene lost 2 bases and the J gene lost 8 bases, with 18 bases spanning the gap. The CDR3 reads CASSLLSGQPGGYTF. The CDR3 DNA reads TGTGCCAGCAGCTTACTTTCCGGACAGCCGGGGGGCTACACCTTC.

The chain is built from TRBV29-1 and TRBJ1-1; no definite D call. The V and J ends lost 4 bases and 2 bases respectively, with 5 bases between them. CDR1 and CDR2 (germline): SQVTM, ANQGSEA. CDR3 length: 11 residues. This chain's CDR3 is CSVVSNTEAFF. For the CDR3, the DNA is TGCAGCGTTGTGAGCAACACTGAAGCTTTCTTT. The full variable domain, in which reference TRBV29-1 and TRBJ1-1 provide the parts outside the CDR3, is SAVISQKPSRDICQRGTSLTIQCQVDSQVTMMFWYRQQPGQSLTLIATANQGSEATYESGFVIDKFPISRPNLTFSTLTVSNMSPEDSSIYLCSVVSNTEAFFGQGTRLTVV.

The chain combines TRBV5-8 with TRBJ2-7; tentative D call: TRBD2 (6 bases). Trimming shortened V by 7 bases and J by 3 bases, and 17 bases separated the two germline ends. The CDR3 is 14 residues long. CDR1 is SGHTS and CDR2 is YDEGEE in the germline V gene. The chain's CDR3 is CASSRGRTNYEQYF. The CDR3 DNA follows: TGTGCCAGCTCGCGAGGCAGGACTAACTACGAGCAGTACTTC.

The chain employs TRBV29-1 and TRBJ2-3; D ambiguous. V lost 5 bases, J lost 4 bases, and 16 bases lay in between. This CDR3 has 14 residues. Germline V CDR1 and CDR2: SQVTM, ANQGSEA. The chain's CDR3 is CSVWRTAAPDTQYF. The CDR3, as DNA: TGCAGCGTTTGGCGTACAGCCGCTCCAGATACGCAGTATTTT.

The gene calls are TRBV7-8 and TRBJ1-2, with a tentative D call TRBD1 (5 bases). V was pared by 3 bases and J by 4 bases, with 9 bases between. In germline, CDR1 is SGHVS, CDR2 FQNEAQ. This CDR3 contains 13 residues. CDR3: CASSLSGIYGYTF. DNA for the CDR3: TGTGCCAGCAGCTTGTCAGGGATCTATGGCTACACCTTC.

The genes are TRBV29-1 and TRBJ2-2; TRBD2 is a possible D gene (7 bases). V was pared by 3 bases and J by 8 bases, with 16 bases between. Germline assignment: CDR1 SQVTM and CDR2 ANQGSEA. The CDR3 sequence is 14 residues long. The CDR3 coding sequence is TGCAGCGTTGATTTACGGGGGGCCAAGGGGGAGCTGTTTTTT. This sequence encodes CSVDLRGAKGELFF.

This chain joins TRBV2 and TRBJ2-5; D is unresolved. CDR1 is SNHLY and CDR2 is FYNNEI in the germline V gene. This CDR3 is built from 11 residues. Between the trimmed V and J ends, which lost 8 bases and 4 bases, there was a span of 8 bases. CDR3 amino acids: CASVPVETQYF. The CDR3 region has the DNA TGTGCCAGCGTGCCGGTAGAGACCCAGTACTTC.

Here the CDR3 reads CASSVGTSGGASTDTQYF. The CDR3 DNA sequence: TGTGCCAGCAGCGTGGGGACTAGCGGGGGGGCCAGCACAGATACGCAGTATTTT. The chain links TRBV9 to TRBJ2-3; TRBD2 matches 16 bases. CDR1 SGDLS and CDR2 YYNGEE come from the germline V gene. The CDR3 length is 18 residues. V was pared by 2 bases and J by 0 bases, with 3 bases of the junction left unmatched.

Only one count was recorded for this clone. This chain connects TRBV21-1 to TRBJ2-1; whether TRBD2, the table's D call, matches the DNA was not checked. TRBV21-1 is annotated as a pseudogene. This CDR3 has 18 residues. The CDR3 nucleotides read TGTGCCAGCAGCAAAGGAATTCTTAGCGGGGGGGAGGGAAATGAGCAGTTCTTC. It yields the protein CASSKGILSGGEGNEQFF.

Only a few counts were recorded for this clone. This rearrangement joins TRBV29-1 to TRBJ2-3, with D unresolved. The CDR3 totals 12 residues. CDR1 is SQVTM and CDR2 is ANQGSEA in the germline V gene. V dropped 7 bases and J dropped 1 base, with 9 bases sitting between them. CDR3 residues: CSELDGTDTQYF. CDR3 in DNA: TGCAGCGAGCTAGACGGCACAGATACGCAGTATTTT.

The chain combines TRBV5-1 with TRBJ2-2; 7 bases are shared with TRBD1. The CDR3 has 18 residues. Germline V gene lookup returns CDR1 SGHRS and CDR2 YFSETQ. With 4 bases clipped from V and 3 bases from J, the junction kept 15 bases outside the gene matches. The CDR3: CASSPGQILTLHTGELFF. The CDR3 DNA follows: TGCGCCAGCAGCCCGGGACAGATACTTACCCTACACACCGGGGAGCTGTTTTTT.

J is TRBJ2-7 and V is TRBV10-2, with D perhaps TRBD1 (6 bases). The germline V gene encodes CDR1 WSHSY and CDR2 SAAADI. CDR3 length: 12 amino acids. Trimming shortened V by 2 bases and J by 4 bases, and 6 bases separated the two germline ends. The CDR3 DNA is TGCGCCAGCAGTGAGACAGGGTACGAGCAGTACTTC. Protein: CASSETGYEQYF.

The table lists this clone with a few counts. This rearrangement joins TRBV5-4 to TRBJ1-5; D is possibly TRBD1 (6 bases). V lost 3 bases to trimming and J lost 7 bases, with 11 bases between them. The CDR3 totals 13 residues. CDR1 and CDR2 (germline): SGHNT, YYREEE (reference sequence). CDR3 region: CASSWGGGQPQHF. In DNA, the CDR3 is TGTGCCAGCAGCTGGGGAGGGGGACAGCCCCAGCATTTT.

This clone was observed once. CDR3 residues: CASSLDRDTEAFF. The CDR3 DNA is TGTGCCAGCAGCTTAGACAGGGACACTGAAGCTTTCTTT. The J gene is TRBJ1-1, the V gene TRBV7-2; D perhaps matches TRBD1 (6 bases). V was pared by 1 base and J by 3 bases, with 6 bases between. The germline V gene encodes CDR1 SGHTA and CDR2 FQGNSA. The CDR3 is 13 amino acids.

The chain couples TRBV7-2 to TRBJ1-4, with 9 bases identical to TRBD1. Germline values: CDR1 SGHTA, CDR2 FQGNSA. After removal of 5 bases from V and 8 bases from J, the junction contained 9 bases not matched to a gene. The CDR3 is 15 amino acids. The DNA for the CDR3 is TGTGCCAGCAGCCCACCGGGACAGGGCTCCGAAAAACTGTTTTTT. This gives the protein CASSPPGQGSEKLFF.

Notes on this clone: At one end the junction does not follow the germline gene, possibly because of a read error. This chain joins TRBV6-1 and TRBJ2-4; 7 bases map to TRBD1. The CDR3 has 16 amino acids. Germline-derived CDR1 and CDR2 are MNHNS and SASEGT. This CDR3 is CASSQAGTVAKNIQYF. In DNA, the CDR3 is TGTGCCAGCAGTCAAGCCGGGACAGTAGCCAAAAACATTCAGTACTTC.

The chain recombines TRBV19 with TRBJ1-5, with a tentative D call TRBD1 (5 bases). The germline V gene has CDR1 LNHDA and CDR2 SQIVND (reference sequence). The CDR3 is 13 amino acids. V lost 3 bases to trimming and J lost 7 bases, with 10 bases between them. The CDR3 nucleotides read TGTGCCAGTAGTATGGGGCCTCTCCAGCCCCAGCATTTT. Its translation is CASSMGPLQPQHF.